This T cell receptor beta chain was sequenced during a study of T cell responses to AZD1222 COVID-19 vaccine. Whole-study findings and limits: Clonal diversity was possibly underestimated, and the donors were mostly white British, with more females.

As for this clone: Antigen specificity is unknown.

Data came from immunoSEQ multiplex PCR; TCRdb stores just in-frame clones and leaves some out. The profile covers 180,000 or so clones, with about 92% appearing a single time and roughly 2.5% taken by the ten largest. Germline V gene lookup returns CDR1 SEHNR and CDR2 FQNEAQ (reference sequence). CDR3 size: 12 residues. The V gene lost 8 bases and the J gene lost 4 bases, with 10 bases spanning the gap. The sample was peripheral blood, taken on day 0 of AZD1222 vaccination. This clonotype was obtained from an adult in good health. The V call is TRBV7-9, the J call TRBJ2-3, with D possibly matching TRBD2 (7 bases). In DNA form, the CDR3 reads TGTGCCAGCGGGAGGGGGGCAGATACGCAGTATTTT. Translation: CASGRGADTQYF.